The 8 T cell receptor beta chains listed next were all sequenced from one sample in a study of shared clonotypes between healthy human individuals. Sequencing was performed with immunoSEQ multiplex PCR; in TCRdb, only in-frame clones are kept and a portion is missing. The sample holds approximately 1.5 million clones, 95% to 99% seen once. Sequencing input: naive CD4+ T cells sorted from blood. The subset: CD45RA+ positively selected. Source of these receptors: a man younger than 45 in good health.

The genes are TRBV18 and TRBJ2-3, with 11 bases that match TRBD2. The junction had 6 bases not matched to a gene; V was cut back by 1 base and J by 0 bases. The germline gives CDR1 KGHSH, CDR2 LQKENI. The CDR3 contains 18 residues. The DNA for the CDR3 is TGTGCCAGCTCACCACGGCTAGCGGGAGGCTCTAGCACAGATACGCAGTATTTT. It codes for CASSPRLAGGSSTDTQYF.

This clone appeared once. J is TRBJ2-7 and V is TRBV19, with D uncertain. CDR1 is LNHDA and CDR2 is SQIVND in the germline V gene (reference sequence). The CDR3 is 13 amino acids. V was shortened by 2 bases and J by 6 bases, with 11 bases between the two germline ends. The CDR3 DNA is TGTGCCAGTAGTATATCGGCCTCGCGCGAGCAGTACTTC. This gives the protein CASSISASREQYF.

V usage is TRBV19 and J usage is TRBJ1-1; D unresolved. Trimming removed 3 bases at V and 1 base at J, with 12 bases between. The CDR3 totals 15 residues. Per the germline V gene, CDR1 is LNHDA and CDR2 is SQIVND (reference sequence). The CDR3 nucleotides are TGTGCCAGTAGTATCTGGGTGGGTACGAACACTGAAGCTTTCTTT. This translates into CASSIWVGTNTEAFF. Together with reference TRBV19 and TRBJ1-1, the CDR3 gives the full variable domain: DGGITQSPKYLFRKEGQNVTLSCEQNLNHDAMYWYRQDPGQGLRLIYYSQIVNDFQKGDIAEGYSVSREKKESFPLTVTSAQKNPTAFYLCASSIWVGTNTEAFFGQGTRLTVV.

The chain employs TRBV5-6 and TRBJ2-7, with 7 bases that match TRBD1. The ends lost 2 bases at V and 0 bases at J; junction bases unmatched: 8. From germline, CDR1 is SGHDT and CDR2 YYEEEE. CDR3 length: 16 amino acids. DNA for the CDR3: TGTGCCAGCAGCTTTCCCGTAACAGGGGTCTCCTACGAGCAGTACTTC. This gives the protein CASSFPVTGVSYEQYF.

V is TRBV27 and J is TRBJ2-1; 8 nucleotides agree with TRBD2. The CDR3 totals 14 residues. V shed 3 bases and J 5 bases; nucleotides not matched to a gene: 3. Germline V gene data show CDR1 as MNHEY and CDR2 as SMNVEV (reference sequence). The CDR3 nucleotides are TGTGCCAGCAGTTTGCGGGAGGTCGACAATGAGCAGTTCTTC. Protein sequence: CASSLREVDNEQFF.

The gene calls are TRBV2 and TRBJ1-2, with TRBD1 matching 8 bases. J lost 7 bases, V lost 3 bases, and 7 bases had no gene match. The CDR3 extends over 14 amino acids. CDR1 is SNHLY, CDR2 FYNNEI, per germline. In DNA, the CDR3 is TGTGCCAGCAGTGATCGGGGGACAGGCTCTGGCTACACCTTC. Translation: CASSDRGTGSGYTF.

V usage is TRBV29-1 and J usage is TRBJ2-1; 11 nucleotides match TRBD2. Trimming removed 5 bases from V and 0 bases from J; junction bases left unmatched: 3. This CDR3 has 15 amino acids. CDR1 SQVTM and CDR2 ANQGSEA come from the germline V gene. CDR3 bases: TGCAGCGTTCGACTAGCGGGACCCTCCTACAATGAGCAGTTCTTC. Its protein is CSVRLAGPSYNEQFF.

The J gene is TRBJ2-5, the V gene TRBV9; D not certain. V lost 8 bases to trimming and J lost 3 bases, with 14 bases between them. This CDR3 comprises 13 residues. Germline lookup yields CDR1 SGDLS and CDR2 YYNGEE. The CDR3 reads CASSNKKEETQYF. CDR3 DNA: TGTGCCAGTTCAAACAAGAAGGAAGAGACCCAGTACTTC.